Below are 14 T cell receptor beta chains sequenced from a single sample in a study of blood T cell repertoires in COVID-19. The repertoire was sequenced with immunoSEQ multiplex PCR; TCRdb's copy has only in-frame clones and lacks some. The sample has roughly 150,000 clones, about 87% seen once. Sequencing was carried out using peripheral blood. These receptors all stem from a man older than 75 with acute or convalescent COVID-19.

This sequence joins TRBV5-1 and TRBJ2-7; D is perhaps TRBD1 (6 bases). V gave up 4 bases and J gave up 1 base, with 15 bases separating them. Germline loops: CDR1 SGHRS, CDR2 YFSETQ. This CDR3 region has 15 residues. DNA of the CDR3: TGCGCCAGCAGCAATAGACAGGACTCGTCCTACGAGCAGTACTTC. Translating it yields CASSNRQDSSYEQYF.

Here the CDR3 reads CATSFPRGGDSYEQYF. CDR3 coding DNA: TGTGCCACCAGCTTCCCTCGGGGAGGGGACTCCTACGAGCAGTACTTC. The J gene is TRBJ2-7, the V gene TRBV15, with 7 bases aligning to TRBD2. With V trimmed by 5 bases and J by 0 bases, 10 bases remained unmatched. CDR1 is LNHNV, CDR2 YYDKDF, per germline (reference sequence). This CDR3 is 16 amino acids long. Complete variable domain (other parts from reference TRBV15 and TRBJ2-7): DAMVIQNPRYQVTQFGKPVTLSCSQTLNHNVMYWYQQKSSQAPKLLFHYYDKDFNNEADTPDNFQSRRPNTSFCFLDIRSPGLGDTAMYLCATSFPRGGDSYEQYFGPGTRLTVT.

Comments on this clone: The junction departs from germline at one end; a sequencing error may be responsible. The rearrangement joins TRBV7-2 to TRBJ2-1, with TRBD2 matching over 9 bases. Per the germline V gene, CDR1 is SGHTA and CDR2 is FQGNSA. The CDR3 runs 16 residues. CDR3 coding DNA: TGTGCCGGCAGCTTAGTGGGCGGGGGGGCCGTCAATGAGCAGTTCTTC. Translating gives CAGSLVGGGAVNEQFF.

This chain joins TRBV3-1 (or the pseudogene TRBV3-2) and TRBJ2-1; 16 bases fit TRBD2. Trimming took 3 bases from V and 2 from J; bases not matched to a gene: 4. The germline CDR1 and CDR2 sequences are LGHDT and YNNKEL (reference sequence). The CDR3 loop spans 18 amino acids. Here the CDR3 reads CASSHYGTSGRAYNEQFF. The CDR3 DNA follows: TGTGCCAGCAGCCATTATGGGACTAGCGGGAGGGCCTACAATGAGCAGTTCTTC.

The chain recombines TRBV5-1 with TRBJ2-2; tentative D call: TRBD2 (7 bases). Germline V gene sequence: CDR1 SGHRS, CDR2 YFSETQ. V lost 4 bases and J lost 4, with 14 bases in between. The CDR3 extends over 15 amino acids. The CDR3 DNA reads TGCGCCAGCAGCCCCTGGGGGGGCGGCACCGGGGAGCTGTTTTTT. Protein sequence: CASSPWGGGTGELFF.

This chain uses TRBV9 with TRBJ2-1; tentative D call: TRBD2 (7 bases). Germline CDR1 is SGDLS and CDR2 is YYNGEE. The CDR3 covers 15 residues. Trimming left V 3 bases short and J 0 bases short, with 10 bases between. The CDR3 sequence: CASSAGGRSYNEQFF. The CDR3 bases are TGTGCCAGCAGCGCCGGGGGGCGCTCCTACAATGAGCAGTTCTTC.

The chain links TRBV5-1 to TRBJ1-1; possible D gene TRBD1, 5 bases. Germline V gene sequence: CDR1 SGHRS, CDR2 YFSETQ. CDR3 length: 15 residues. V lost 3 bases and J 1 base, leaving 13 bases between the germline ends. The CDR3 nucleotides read TGCGCCAGCAGCTCCAGACGAAGGGGGAACACTGAAGCTTTCTTT. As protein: CASSSRRRGNTEAFF.

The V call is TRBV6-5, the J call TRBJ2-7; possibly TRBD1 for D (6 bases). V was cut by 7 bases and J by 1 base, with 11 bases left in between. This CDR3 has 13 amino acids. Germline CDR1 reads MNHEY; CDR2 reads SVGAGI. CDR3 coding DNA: TGTGCCAGCACCGCAGGGGCGTCCTACGAGCAGTACTTC. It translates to CASTAGASYEQYF.

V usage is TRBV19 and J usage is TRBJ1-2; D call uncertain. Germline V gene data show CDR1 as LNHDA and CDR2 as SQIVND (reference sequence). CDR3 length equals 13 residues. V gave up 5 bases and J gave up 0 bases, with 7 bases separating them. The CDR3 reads CASSQTANYGYTF. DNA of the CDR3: TGTGCCAGTAGTCAAACGGCTAACTATGGCTACACCTTC.

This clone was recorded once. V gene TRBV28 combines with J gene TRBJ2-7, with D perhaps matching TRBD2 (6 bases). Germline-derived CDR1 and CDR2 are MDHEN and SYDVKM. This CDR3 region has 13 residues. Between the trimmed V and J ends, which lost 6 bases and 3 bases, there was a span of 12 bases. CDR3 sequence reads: CASRAGTVYEQYF. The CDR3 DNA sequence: TGTGCCAGCAGAGCGGGTACTGTCTACGAGCAGTACTTC.

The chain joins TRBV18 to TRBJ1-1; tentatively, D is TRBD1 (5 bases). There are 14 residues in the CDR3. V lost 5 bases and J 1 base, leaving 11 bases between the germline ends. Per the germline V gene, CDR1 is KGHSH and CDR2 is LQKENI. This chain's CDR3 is CASSGAGGNTEAFF. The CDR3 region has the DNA TGTGCCAGCTCAGGGGCCGGTGGGAACACTGAAGCTTTCTTT.

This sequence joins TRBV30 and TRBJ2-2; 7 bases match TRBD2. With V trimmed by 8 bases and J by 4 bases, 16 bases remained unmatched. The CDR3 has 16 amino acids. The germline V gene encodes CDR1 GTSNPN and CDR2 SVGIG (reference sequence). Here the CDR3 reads CAGTPPGLIVTGELFF. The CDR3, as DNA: TGTGCCGGCACCCCACCGGGACTAATAGTCACCGGGGAGCTGTTTTTT.

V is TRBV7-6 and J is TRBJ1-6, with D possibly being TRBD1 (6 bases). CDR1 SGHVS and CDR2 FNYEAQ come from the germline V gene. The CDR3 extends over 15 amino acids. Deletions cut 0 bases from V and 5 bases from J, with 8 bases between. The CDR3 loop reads CASSLARTDNSPLHF. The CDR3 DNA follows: TGTGCCAGCAGCTTAGCGCGGACAGATAATTCACCCCTCCACTTT.

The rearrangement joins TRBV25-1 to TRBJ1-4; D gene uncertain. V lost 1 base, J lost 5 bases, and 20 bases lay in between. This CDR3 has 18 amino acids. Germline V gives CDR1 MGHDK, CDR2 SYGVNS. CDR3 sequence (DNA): TGTGCCAGCAGTGAATCGGAGGATTCTGGTTGGCGGAATGAAAAACTGTTTTTT. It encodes CASSESEDSGWRNEKLFF. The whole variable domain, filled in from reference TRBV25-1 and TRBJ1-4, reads EADIYQTPRYLVIGTGKKITLECSQTMGHDKMYWYQQDPGMELHLIHYSYGVNSTEKGDLSSESTVSRIRTEHFPLTLESARPSHTSQYLCASSESEDSGWRNEKLFFGSGTQLSVL.